This T cell receptor (beta chain) was retrieved from a study of CD8 T cells in Susac syndrome. Germline CDR1 reads MDHEN; CDR2 reads SYDVKM. The trim removed 1 base at V and 5 bases at J, leaving 5 bases unmatched. CDR3 size: 16 residues. With random hexamers, roughly 0.45 to 1 ug RNA was reverse transcribed. An immunoSEQ multiplex PCR amplified TCR beta CDR3 over 54 Vbeta and 13 Jbeta. TCRdb analysed the immunoSEQ multiplex PCR reads with MiXCR anew, one entry per CDR3 protein. The sample has about 80,000 distinct CDR3 sequences; 90% to 95% are singletons. Sequencing of TCR beta was carried out in blood CD8+ and CD4+ T cells. Patients with stable or active relapsing-remitting disease, all of them treatment-naive, made up the multiple sclerosis controls.

Sequenced input: CD8+ T cells from PBMCs. The chain combines TRBV28 with TRBJ2-2; 9 bases align to TRBD2. This TCR was sampled from a human donor with multiple sclerosis. The chain's CDR3 is CASSLFSGRGTGELFF. The CDR3 DNA reads TGTGCCAGCAGTTTATTTAGCGGGAGAGGGACCGGGGAGCTGTTTTTT.